The rows below give T cell receptor beta chains drawn from one sample of a study of blood T cells in healthy people across ages. Each CDR3 protein gets one entry after TCRdb re-called the 5' RACE reads with MiXCR. The sample carries around 1,000,000 distinct CDR3 sequences, approximately 26% recorded once. The same sample was also used in a study of T cells of mothers and their children.

Sequenced: blood. The receptors derive from a girl between 2 and 10 years old in good health. The CDR3 runs from the conserved cysteine through the conserved F or W. The D gene is left open where the match is weak. Size is omitted from some rows. Given values are once, few, many or a class for expanded clones.

CDR3aa: CASSLGQGGGDTQYF
CDR3nt: TGCGCCAGCAGCTTGGGACAGGGGGGCGGAGATACGCAGTATTTT
d_gene: TRBD1
abundance: -
len: 15
j_gene: TRBJ2-3
v_gene: TRBV5-1

CDR3aa: CASKTSGRAFCGYTF
CDR3nt: TGTGCCAGCAAGACGAGCGGCAGGGCTTTCTGTGGCTACACCTTC
d_gene: -
abundance: -
len: 15
j_gene: TRBJ1-2
v_gene: TRBV21-1

CDR3aa: CSALGQSLYEQYF
CDR3nt: TGCAGCGCCCTGGGACAAAGCCTATACGAGCAGTACTTC
d_gene: -
abundance: few
len: 13
j_gene: TRBJ2-7
v_gene: TRBV29-1

CDR3aa: CATSDSTGGVQFF
CDR3nt: TGTGCCACCAGTGATTCAACCGGAGGAGTGCAGTTCTTC
d_gene: -
abundance: few
len: 13
j_gene: TRBJ2-1
v_gene: TRBV24-1

CDR3aa: CASSFPPYNVLTF
CDR3nt: TGTGCCAGCAGTTTCCCCCCTTACAACGTCCTGACTTTC
d_gene: -
abundance: few
len: 13
j_gene: TRBJ2-6
v_gene: TRBV12-3/TRBV12-4

CDR3aa: CASSPRAAQETQYF
CDR3nt: TGCGCCAGCAGCCCTCGGGCAGCACAAGAGACCCAGTACTTC
d_gene: -
abundance: -
len: 14
j_gene: TRBJ2-5
v_gene: TRBV5-1

CDR3aa: CASSPDRAPGANVLTF
CDR3nt: TGCGCCAGCAGCCCTGACAGGGCTCCTGGGGCCAACGTCCTGACTTTC
d_gene: TRBD1
abundance: -
len: 16
j_gene: TRBJ2-6
v_gene: TRBV5-1

CDR3aa: CSAVAEGANQPQHF
CDR3nt: TGCAGTGCTGTGGCGGAAGGGGCCAATCAGCCCCAGCATTTT
d_gene: -
abundance: once
len: 14
j_gene: TRBJ1-5
v_gene: TRBV20-1

CDR3aa: CASSRGTDNEKLFF
CDR3nt: TGCGCCAGCAGCCGCGGGACAGATAATGAAAAACTGTTTTTT
d_gene: TRBD1
abundance: -
len: 14
j_gene: TRBJ1-4
v_gene: TRBV4-3

CDR3aa: CAISDANTDTQYF
CDR3nt: TGTGCCATCAGTGATGCTAACACAGATACGCAGTATTTT
d_gene: -
abundance: few
len: 13
j_gene: TRBJ2-3
v_gene: TRBV10-3

CDR3aa: CAIRGSYEQYF
CDR3nt: TGTGCCATCCGGGGCAGCTACGAGCAGTACTTC
d_gene: -
abundance: once
len: 11
j_gene: TRBJ2-7
v_gene: TRBV10-3

CDR3aa: CASSQVRTGSYEQYF
CDR3nt: TGTGCCAGCAGCCAAGTAAGAACGGGCTCCTACGAGCAGTACTTC
d_gene: -
abundance: -
len: 15
j_gene: TRBJ2-7
v_gene: TRBV3-1

CDR3aa: CASSALGFNEQFF
CDR3nt: TGTGCCAGCAGTGCACTCGGGTTCAATGAGCAGTTCTTC
d_gene: -
abundance: few
len: 13
j_gene: TRBJ2-1
v_gene: TRBV12-3/TRBV12-4

CDR3aa: CASSQIQGPNEKLFF
CDR3nt: TGTGCCAGCAGCCAAATACAGGGACCTAATGAAAAACTGTTTTTT
d_gene: -
abundance: once
len: 15
j_gene: TRBJ1-4
v_gene: TRBV6-1

CDR3aa: CSVRDREMYGYTF
CDR3nt: TGCAGCGTAAGGGACAGGGAAATGTATGGCTACACCTTC
d_gene: TRBD1
abundance: few
len: 13
j_gene: TRBJ1-2
v_gene: TRBV29-1

CDR3aa: CASSLPGGYDYGYTF
CDR3nt: TGTGCCAGCAGCCTACCGGGCGGGTACGACTATGGCTACACCTTC
d_gene: -
abundance: few
len: 15
j_gene: TRBJ1-2
v_gene: TRBV28

CDR3aa: CASSSGTELVEQFF
CDR3nt: TGTGCCAGCAGTTCCGGGACAGAGCTGGTCGAGCAGTTCTTC
d_gene: TRBD1
abundance: -
len: 14
j_gene: TRBJ2-1
v_gene: TRBV28

CDR3aa: CASSWGLAGADEQFF
CDR3nt: TGCGCCAGCAGCTGGGGACTAGCGGGCGCTGATGAGCAGTTCTTC
d_gene: TRBD2
abundance: few
len: 15
j_gene: TRBJ2-1
v_gene: TRBV5-1

CDR3aa: CASSYDRVKLTRLTQNIYGQYF
CDR3nt: TGTGCCAGCAGTTATGACAGGGTAAAACTAACGCGTCTTACCCAGAACATCTACGGGCAGTACTTC
d_gene: TRBD1
abundance: -
len: 22
j_gene: TRBJ2-7
v_gene: TRBV28

CDR3aa: CASSLDWQPNEKLFF
CDR3nt: TGTGCCAGCAGCTTGGACTGGCAGCCCAATGAAAAACTGTTTTTT
d_gene: -
abundance: -
len: 15
j_gene: TRBJ1-4
v_gene: TRBV5-6

CDR3aa: CASRPSGGLYEQYF
CDR3nt: TGTGCCAGCCGCCCTAGCGGGGGCCTCTACGAGCAGTACTTC
d_gene: TRBD2
abundance: few
len: 14
j_gene: TRBJ2-7
v_gene: TRBV7-2

CDR3aa: CSASPDISTDTQYF
CDR3nt: TGCAGTGCTAGTCCCGATATTAGCACAGATACGCAGTATTTT
d_gene: -
abundance: -
len: 14
j_gene: TRBJ2-3
v_gene: TRBV20-1

CDR3aa: CSVEWGAGTWNTEAFF
CDR3nt: TGCAGCGTTGAATGGGGGGCGGGGACATGGAACACTGAAGCTTTCTTT
d_gene: -
abundance: -
len: 16
j_gene: TRBJ1-1
v_gene: TRBV29-1

CDR3aa: CASSSTGYGEQFF
CDR3nt: TGCGCCAGCAGCTCAACAGGGTACGGTGAGCAGTTCTTC
d_gene: -
abundance: -
len: 13
j_gene: TRBJ2-1
v_gene: TRBV5-1

CDR3aa: CASSYHPQGRTEAFF
CDR3nt: TGTGCCAGCAGTTACCATCCACAGGGAAGGACTGAAGCTTTCTTT
d_gene: -
abundance: many
len: 15
j_gene: TRBJ1-1
v_gene: TRBV6-2/TRBV6-3

CDR3aa: CASSYRDYEKLFF
CDR3nt: TGTGCCAGCAGCTACAGGGATTACGAAAAACTGTTTTTT
d_gene: -
abundance: few
len: 13
j_gene: TRBJ1-4
v_gene: TRBV11-2

CDR3aa: CSVEDPGGPLHF
CDR3nt: TGCAGCGTTGAAGATCCCGGAGGACCCCTCCACTTT
d_gene: -
abundance: few
len: 12
j_gene: TRBJ1-6
v_gene: TRBV29-1

CDR3aa: CASSMSLGGADTQYF
CDR3nt: TGTGCCAGCAGCATGTCCTTGGGAGGGGCAGATACGCAGTATTTT
d_gene: TRBD2
abundance: few
len: 15
j_gene: TRBJ2-3
v_gene: TRBV11-2

CDR3aa: CASSPDGAIANYGYTF
CDR3nt: TGTGCCAGCAGCCCGGACGGAGCCATAGCTAACTATGGCTACACCTTC
d_gene: -
abundance: few
len: 16
j_gene: TRBJ1-2
v_gene: TRBV12-3/TRBV12-4

CDR3aa: CASSPEESYQETQYF
CDR3nt: TGTGCCAGCAGTCCGGAGGAGTCGTACCAAGAGACCCAGTACTTC
d_gene: -
abundance: few
len: 15
j_gene: TRBJ2-5
v_gene: TRBV12-3/TRBV12-4

CDR3aa: CAISGTSVVSYNEQFF
CDR3nt: TGTGCCATCAGTGGGACTAGCGTCGTCTCCTACAATGAGCAGTTCTTC
d_gene: TRBD2
abundance: few
len: 16
j_gene: TRBJ2-1
v_gene: TRBV10-3

CDR3aa: CAVPQGRNQPQHF
CDR3nt: TGTGCCGTACCACAGGGTCGCAATCAGCCCCAGCATTTT
d_gene: -
abundance: few
len: 13
j_gene: TRBJ1-5
v_gene: TRBV3-1

CDR3aa: CASSYPRGDGYTF
CDR3nt: TGTGCCAGCAGTTACCCGAGGGGGGATGGCTACACCTTC
d_gene: -
abundance: -
len: 13
j_gene: TRBJ1-2
v_gene: TRBV6-5

CDR3aa: CAGRQGRGTEAFF
CDR3nt: TGTGCCGGCAGGCAGGGTCGGGGCACTGAAGCTTTCTTT
d_gene: -
abundance: -
len: 13
j_gene: TRBJ1-1
v_gene: TRBV6-2/TRBV6-3

CDR3aa: CASSSAPPDTQYF
CDR3nt: TGTGCCAGCAGTTCCGCCCCTCCAGATACGCAGTATTTT
d_gene: -
abundance: few
len: 13
j_gene: TRBJ2-3
v_gene: TRBV6-5

CDR3aa: CASSLNIESDTQYF
CDR3nt: TGTGCCAGCAGCTTAAATATCGAGTCAGATACGCAGTATTTT
d_gene: -
abundance: -
len: 14
j_gene: TRBJ2-3
v_gene: TRBV7-3

CDR3aa: CASSQEVVGVSTGELFF
CDR3nt: TGCGCCAGCAGCCAAGAAGTTGTTGGGGTTTCCACCGGGGAGCTGTTTTTT
d_gene: -
abundance: few
len: 17
j_gene: TRBJ2-2
v_gene: TRBV4-1

CDR3aa: CASGRDNYDQETQYF
CDR3nt: TGTGCTAGTGGTCGGGACAACTATGACCAAGAGACCCAGTACTTC
d_gene: -
abundance: -
len: 15
j_gene: TRBJ2-5
v_gene: TRBV12-5

CDR3aa: CSVLSDPRGKNTEAFF
CDR3nt: TGCAGCGTCCTCTCGGACCCCCGGGGAAAGAACACTGAAGCTTTCTTT
d_gene: -
abundance: few
len: 16
j_gene: TRBJ1-1
v_gene: TRBV29-1

CDR3aa: CASSGGRLGSHTEAFF
CDR3nt: TGTGCCAGCAGCGGAGGGAGATTGGGGAGTCACACTGAAGCTTTCTTT
d_gene: -
abundance: few
len: 16
j_gene: TRBJ1-1
v_gene: TRBV9

CDR3aa: CASSFFPTSGDTQYF
CDR3nt: TGTGCCAGCAGTTTTTTTCCGACTAGCGGAGATACGCAGTATTTT
d_gene: TRBD2
abundance: -
len: 15
j_gene: TRBJ2-3
v_gene: TRBV28

CDR3aa: CASSLEMGRYEQYF
CDR3nt: TGTGCCAGCAGCTTGGAGATGGGGAGATACGAGCAGTACTTC
d_gene: -
abundance: few
len: 14
j_gene: TRBJ2-7
v_gene: TRBV5-4

CDR3aa: CASSLKWGAGNEKLFF
CDR3nt: TGTGCCAGCAGCTTAAAGTGGGGGGCCGGTAATGAAAAACTGTTTTTT
d_gene: -
abundance: -
len: 16
j_gene: TRBJ1-4
v_gene: TRBV7-2

CDR3aa: CAISEIRAGGIYGYTF
CDR3nt: TGTGCCATCAGTGAGATACGGGCCGGGGGAATCTATGGCTACACCTTC
d_gene: -
abundance: -
len: 16
j_gene: TRBJ1-2
v_gene: TRBV10-3

CDR3aa: CASSLRSGELFF
CDR3nt: TGTGCTAGCAGCTTGAGATCCGGGGAGCTGTTTTTT
d_gene: -
abundance: many
len: 12
j_gene: TRBJ2-2
v_gene: TRBV7-7

CDR3aa: CASSLAARGSRGELFF
CDR3nt: TGTGCCAGCAGTTTAGCGGCGAGGGGTAGTCGCGGGGAGCTGTTTTTT
d_gene: -
abundance: few
len: 16
j_gene: TRBJ2-2
v_gene: TRBV12-3/TRBV12-4

CDR3aa: CSASLATGGDSPLHF
CDR3nt: TGCAGTGCCAGTCTCGCCACAGGGGGAGATTCACCCCTCCACTTT
d_gene: TRBD1
abundance: -
len: 15
j_gene: TRBJ1-6
v_gene: TRBV20-1

CDR3aa: CASSFSGGVRTQYF
CDR3nt: TGTGCCAGCAGCTTTAGCGGGGGCGTCAGGACCCAGTACTTC
d_gene: TRBD2
abundance: few
len: 14
j_gene: TRBJ2-5
v_gene: TRBV7-2

CDR3aa: CASSQEGQVSYNEQFF
CDR3nt: TGCGCCAGCAGCCAAGAGGGGCAGGTTTCATACAATGAGCAGTTCTTC
d_gene: -
abundance: -
len: 16
j_gene: TRBJ2-1
v_gene: TRBV4-1

CDR3aa: CASSQWLRADTQYF
CDR3nt: TGTGCCAGCAGCCAGTGGTTGCGGGCCGATACGCAGTATTTT
d_gene: -
abundance: -
len: 14
j_gene: TRBJ2-3
v_gene: TRBV7-2

CDR3aa: CATSDVSGTDTQYF
CDR3nt: TGTGCCACCAGCGACGTTTCCGGTACAGATACGCAGTATTTT
d_gene: -
abundance: -
len: 14
j_gene: TRBJ2-3
v_gene: TRBV15